Listed here is a single T cell receptor beta chain. Its antigen is undetermined. These data come from a study of cytomegalovirus exposure and HLA in healthy donors. The study's findings and limits: Rates of TCR association differed by HLA locus in a later analysis, with DRB1 highest and HLA-C lowest.

This CDR3 region has 16 residues. CDR1 and CDR2 from the germline V gene are SGDLS and YYNGEE. V lost 3 bases and J lost 2, with 12 bases in between. The PCR used 60 Vbeta and 13 Jbeta primers. Sequencing was performed with immunoSEQ multiplex PCR; in TCRdb, only in-frame clones are kept and a portion is missing. The sample has 100,000 or so clones, 74% seen once. Sequenced input: PBMCs. V is TRBV9 and J is TRBJ1-6; weak D call: TRBD1 (6 bases). This clonotype was sampled from a human donor in good health. The CDR3 sequence: CASSEGDTPYNSPLHF. Here the CDR3 DNA reads TGTGCCAGCAGCGAAGGGGACACTCCCTATAATTCACCCCTCCACTTT.